The rows below give T cell receptor beta chains drawn from one sample of a study of spatial heterogeneity in lung cancer. In TCRdb, the 5' RACE reads were re-called with MiXCR into one record per CDR3 protein. The table records under 30,000 distinct CDR3 sequences, roughly 3% of them present only once. Sequencing was performed on PBMCs, taken at surgery. The receptors originated from a female donor with early-stage non-small cell lung cancer. The CDR3 runs from the conserved cysteine through the conserved F or W. The order of the fields is clone size, V gene, CDR3 length, J gene, D gene, CDR3 protein, CDR3 DNA. The D gene is left open where the match is weak. Clone size appears in some rows only: once, few, many, or a class for an expanded clone.

many	TRBV27	14	TRBJ2-7	TRBD2	CASSSGLSVYEQYF	TGTGCCAGCAGTTCGGGACTATCGGTCTACGAGCAGTACTTC
many	TRBV25-1	15	TRBJ2-2	TRBD2	CASSVGLAGTGELFF	TGTGCCAGCAGTGTGGGACTAGCGGGAACCGGGGAGCTGTTTTTT
many	TRBV5-5	17	TRBJ2-1	-	CASSRGVVRGAYNEQFF	TGTGCCAGCAGCCGCGGCGTCGTCCGGGGCGCCTACAATGAGCAGTTCTTC
few	TRBV9	17	TRBJ2-3	-	CASSPKSRQGGTDTQYF	TGTGCCAGCAGCCCAAAAAGCAGGCAGGGCGGCACAGATACGCAGTATTTT
many	TRBV2	16	TRBJ1-2	-	CASSSSRAPANYGYTF	TGTGCCAGCAGTAGTTCGCGGGCCCCAGCTAACTATGGCTACACCTTC
many	TRBV20-1	14	TRBJ2-1	-	CSAPRPRDYNEQFF	TGCAGTGCTCCCAGACCCAGGGATTACAATGAGCAGTTCTTC
-	TRBV7-9	17	TRBJ2-7	-	CASSRWPETVSSYEQYF	TGTGCCAGCAGCCGATGGCCTGAGACAGTAAGCTCCTACGAGCAGTACTTC
many	TRBV6-5	15	TRBJ2-5	TRBD2	CASNRLADNQETQYF	TGTGCCAGCAACAGACTAGCGGATAACCAAGAGACCCAGTACTTC
many	TRBV25-1	14	TRBJ2-1	-	CASSEAGSDNEQFF	TGTGCCAGCAGTGAAGCCGGCAGCGACAATGAGCAGTTCTTC
many	TRBV3-1	17	TRBJ2-2	-	CASRPGERWRYTGELFF	TGTGCCAGCCGTCCGGGCGAGCGGTGGCGGTACACCGGGGAGCTGTTTTTT
-	TRBV12-3/TRBV12-4	14	TRBJ2-6	-	CASSLIPGANVLTF	TGTGCCAGCAGTCTCATTCCTGGGGCCAACGTCCTGACTTTC
many	TRBV3-1	13	TRBJ1-1	-	CASSPDGNTEAFF	TGTGCCAGCAGCCCCGACGGGAACACTGAAGCTTTCTTT
few	TRBV5-8	17	TRBJ2-1	-	CASSPGYRTAPYNEQFF	TGTGCCAGCAGTCCGGGATACAGGACAGCACCCTACAATGAGCAGTTCTTC
many	TRBV2	13	TRBJ2-5	-	CASSEGLGETQYF	TGTGCCAGCAGTGAGGGGCTGGGGGAGACCCAGTACTTC
many	TRBV5-4	14	TRBJ2-7	-	CASSTDSGPYEQYF	TGTGCCAGCAGCACCGATAGCGGCCCCTACGAGCAGTACTTC
medium-sized	TRBV20-1	14	TRBJ1-1	TRBD1	CSAREQGAGTEAFF	TGCAGTGCTAGAGAGCAGGGGGCGGGCACTGAAGCTTTCTTT
many	TRBV28	17	TRBJ2-1	TRBD1	CASSLFSGPGRGNEQFF	TGTGCCAGCAGTTTATTTAGTGGGCCGGGCAGGGGGAATGAGCAGTTCTTC
many	TRBV21-1	17	TRBJ1-2	-	CASSKAHEPTGYYGYTF	TGTGCCAGCAGCAAAGCGCATGAACCGACAGGGTACTATGGCTACACCTTC
many	TRBV4-1	14	TRBJ1-2	-	CASSLSGTDYGYTF	TGCGCCAGCAGCCTCTCCGGGACGGACTATGGCTACACCTTC
many	TRBV2	15	TRBJ2-7	TRBD2	CASSEDPRETYEQYF	TGTGCCAGCAGTGAAGACCCGCGGGAGACCTACGAGCAGTACTTC
many	TRBV6-5	14	TRBJ2-5	-	CASSYSIGRETQYF	TGTGCCAGCAGTTACTCGATTGGGCGGGAGACCCAGTACTTC
few	TRBV7-3	18	TRBJ2-2	TRBD2	CASSLNPSGSDGTGELFF	TGTGCCAGCAGCTTAAATCCTAGCGGGAGCGATGGCACCGGGGAGCTGTTTTTT
-	TRBV4-2	15	TRBJ2-5	-	CASSQEAAGRETQYF	TGTGCCAGCAGCCAAGAAGCAGCAGGGCGAGAGACCCAGTACTTC
many	TRBV6-1	14	TRBJ2-3	-	CASSDHLQRDTQYF	TGTGCCAGCAGTGACCACCTACAGCGGGATACGCAGTATTTT
many	TRBV7-2	12	TRBJ2-1	TRBD2	CATLGTNNEQFF	TGTGCCACCCTGGGGACTAACAATGAGCAGTTCTTC
many	TRBV7-2	12	TRBJ1-2	-	CASSIQGYGYTF	TGTGCCAGCAGCATTCAGGGATACGGCTACACCTTC
many	TRBV7-9	12	TRBJ2-7	-	CASSYTGNEQYF	TGTGCCAGCAGCTACACAGGGAACGAGCAGTACTTC
-	TRBV5-6	15	TRBJ2-1	TRBD2	CASSLGGRAYNEQFF	TGTGCCAGCAGCTTGGGAGGGAGGGCCTACAATGAGCAGTTCTTC
many	TRBV12-3/TRBV12-4	17	TRBJ2-2	TRBD2	CASSLLAGGLWTGELFF	TGTGCCAGCAGCCTTCTAGCGGGAGGCCTCTGGACCGGGGAGCTGTTTTTT
many	TRBV7-2	13	TRBJ2-5	-	CASSLAVRETQYF	TGTGCCAGCAGCTTAGCAGTTAGAGAGACCCAGTACTTC
few	TRBV27	16	TRBJ2-7	-	CASSSRWGLATYEQYF	TGTGCCAGCAGTTCGCGGTGGGGGTTGGCAACCTACGAGCAGTACTTC
many	TRBV30	13	TRBJ2-3	-	CAWTRTRRDTQYF	TGTGCCTGGACCCGGACACGTCGGGATACGCAGTATTTT
many	TRBV6-1	14	TRBJ2-1	-	CASSEITGVDEQFF	TGTGCCAGCAGTGAAATTACGGGGGTTGATGAGCAGTTCTTC
many	TRBV4-1	12	TRBJ2-1	-	CASSRYQGEQFF	TGCGCCAGCAGCCGGTATCAGGGTGAGCAGTTCTTC
many	TRBV6-1	12	TRBJ1-1	-	CATLNLHTEAFF	TGTGCCACCCTCAATCTTCACACTGAAGCTTTCTTT
many	TRBV6-6	13	TRBJ1-5	-	CASSYDRDQPQHF	TGTGCCAGCAGTTACGACAGAGATCAGCCCCAGCATTTT